Described below is a single T cell receptor (beta chain) sequence and its context. What it binds is not known. PCR primers comprised 60 Vbeta and 13 Jbeta primers. Some clones are missing from TCRdb's copy, which holds only in-frame ones; the method was immunoSEQ multiplex PCR. The sample shows approximately 180,000 clones, 75% to 85% of them seen only once. Losses at the gene ends were 0 bases for V and 0 bases for J; bases not matched to a gene: 4. CDR3 length equals 16 residues. Germline V lookup: CDR1 SGHRS, CDR2 YFSETQ. These data originate in a study of cytomegalovirus exposure and HLA in healthy donors. Study-level results: In a later analysis, more than 15,000 TCR beta sequences were associated with HLA alleles at 0.05 false discovery rate. Later on, a genetic analysis was performed. It linked a missense variant in DCLRE1C with V- and J-gene trimming of TCR beta.

The sequence derives from a man aged 25 to 45 in good health and CMV-seropositive. The sequencing input was PBMCs. The gene calls are TRBV5-1 and TRBJ2-3, with 7 bases matching TRBD2. CDR3 sequence: CASSLGAGISTDTQYF. The CDR3 coding sequence is TGCGCCAGCAGCTTGGGAGCGGGAATTAGCACAGATACGCAGTATTTT.